This TCR beta chain was observed in a study of cytomegalovirus exposure and HLA in healthy donors. The PCR ran on 60 Vbeta and 13 Jbeta primers. This table comes from immunoSEQ multiplex PCR, and its TCRdb copy is limited to in-frame clones, with some not included. The sample holds about 120,000 clones, 75% to 90% seen once. This clonotype was sampled from a young man in good health and CMV-seropositive. Sequenced: PBMCs.

CDR3 sequence: CASSLTGAYNEQFF. In DNA, the CDR3 is TGTGCCAGCAGCTTAACAGGGGCCTACAATGAGCAGTTCTTC. The chain has TRBV5-6 and TRBJ2-1; 7 bases agree with TRBD1. Germline V CDR1 and CDR2: SGHDT, YYEEEE. This CDR3 comprises 14 residues. V shed 2 bases, J shed 2 bases, and the junction held 1 base outside the gene matches.